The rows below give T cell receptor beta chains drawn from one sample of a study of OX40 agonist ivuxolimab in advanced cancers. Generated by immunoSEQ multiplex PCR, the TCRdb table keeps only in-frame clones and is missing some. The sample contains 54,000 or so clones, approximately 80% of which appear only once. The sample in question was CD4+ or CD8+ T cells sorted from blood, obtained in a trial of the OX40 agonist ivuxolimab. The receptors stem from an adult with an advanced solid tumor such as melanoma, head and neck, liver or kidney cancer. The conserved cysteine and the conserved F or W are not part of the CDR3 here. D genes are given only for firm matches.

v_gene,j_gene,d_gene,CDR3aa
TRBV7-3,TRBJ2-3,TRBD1,ASSPGGPRMDTQY
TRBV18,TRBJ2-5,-,ASSSLEAQETQY
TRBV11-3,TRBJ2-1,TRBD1,ASSPSGTGVYNEQF
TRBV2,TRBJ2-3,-,ASSEFGGMGDTQY
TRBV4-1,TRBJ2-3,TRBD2,ASRKIAGLEDTQY
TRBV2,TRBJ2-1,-,ASSELRGTYNEQF
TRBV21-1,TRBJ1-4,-,ASSKAPLDRTNEKLF
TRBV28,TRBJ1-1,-,ASSLPPETGAEAF
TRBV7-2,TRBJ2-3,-,ASTSGAIPDTQY
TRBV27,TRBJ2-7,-,ASTYRPGTTYEQY
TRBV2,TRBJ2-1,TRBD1,ASSSGTGYEQF
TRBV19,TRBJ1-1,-,ASSLYSGAGYTEAF
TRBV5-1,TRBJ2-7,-,ASSPGGGQGPYEQY
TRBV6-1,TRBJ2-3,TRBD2,ASRTAGEGGDTQY
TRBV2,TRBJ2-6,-,ASIYRTGANVLT
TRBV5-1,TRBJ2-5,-,ASWKADAEETQY
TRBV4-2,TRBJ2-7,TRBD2,ASSPTSGGSEQY
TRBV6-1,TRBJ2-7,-,ASSEMGHSYEQY
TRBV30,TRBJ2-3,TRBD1,AWRLTGGGDTQY
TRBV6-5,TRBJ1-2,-,ASTFMGETNYGYT
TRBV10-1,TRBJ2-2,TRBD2,ASSETSGRTGGELF
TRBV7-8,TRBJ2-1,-,ASSLATWGEQF
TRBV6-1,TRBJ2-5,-,ASRGDRSRATQY
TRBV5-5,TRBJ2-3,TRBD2,ASSFSSAGEGDTQY
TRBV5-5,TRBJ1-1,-,ASNLGTEAF
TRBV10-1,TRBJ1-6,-,ASIRQSHINSPLH
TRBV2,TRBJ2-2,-,ASSGGATSTGELF
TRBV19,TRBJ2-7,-,ASSTLTGFEQY
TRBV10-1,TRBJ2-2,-,ASSAGLTGELF
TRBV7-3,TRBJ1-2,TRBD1,ASSFSGGDFYGYT
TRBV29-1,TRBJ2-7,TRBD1,SVEGQGLGEEQY
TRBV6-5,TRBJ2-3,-,ASRGGGGDTQY
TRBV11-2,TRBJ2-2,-,ASSFTGPGELF
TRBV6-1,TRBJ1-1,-,ASSDRVRTEAF
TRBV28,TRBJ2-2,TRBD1,ASSADREMDTGELF
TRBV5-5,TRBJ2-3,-,ASSFAGSANTQY
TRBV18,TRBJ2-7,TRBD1,ASSQQRGPSYEQY
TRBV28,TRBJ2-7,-,ASSRGGSTNEQY
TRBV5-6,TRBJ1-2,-,ASSEVGPYGYT
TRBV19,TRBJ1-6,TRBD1,ATRDRGNSPLH
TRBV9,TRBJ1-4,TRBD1,ASSPRQGLGEKLF
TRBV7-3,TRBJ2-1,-,ASSLTGRRDEQF
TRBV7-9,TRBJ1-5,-,ASSLGADSNQPQH
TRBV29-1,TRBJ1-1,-,SVDGAMNTEAF
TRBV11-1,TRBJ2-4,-,ASSLGWDKAKNIQY
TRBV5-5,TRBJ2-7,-,ASISQGAPPYEQY
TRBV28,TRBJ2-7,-,ASSRRVEQY
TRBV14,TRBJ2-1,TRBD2,ASSRGTSGASLSYNEQF
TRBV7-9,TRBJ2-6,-,ASSLLGGAEGANVLT
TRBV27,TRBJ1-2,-,ASGPRNREIYGYT
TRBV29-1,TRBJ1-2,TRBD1,SVGSGTVEIYT
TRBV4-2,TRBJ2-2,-,ASSQGGSGGELF
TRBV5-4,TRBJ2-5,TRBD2,ASSSSGGETQY
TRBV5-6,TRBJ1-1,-,ASSPPETDTEAF
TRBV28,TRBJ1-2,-,ASSLSNYGYT
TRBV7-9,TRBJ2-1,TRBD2,ASSLAASGGNEQF
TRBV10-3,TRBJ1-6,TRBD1,AIRGDRENSPLH
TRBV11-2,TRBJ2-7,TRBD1,ASSRNSGTGVSYEQY
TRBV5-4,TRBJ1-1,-,ASSLGGSTEAF